The following is a T cell receptor (beta chain) sequence with its context. V dropped 1 base and J dropped 6 bases, with 10 bases sitting between them. The CDR3 covers 14 residues. Germline CDR1 is LNHDA and CDR2 is SQIVND (reference sequence). The source of the sample is a study of CD8+ T cells in alopecia areata. As for treatment: oral pan-JAK inhibitor, 5-10 mg twice daily. Extraction of RNA preceded its reverse transcription into cDNA, which served as the sequencing template. Profiling relied on immunoSEQ multiplex PCR, and the TCRdb table lists in-frame clones only, not all of them. This sample has 250,000 to 350,000 clones, with roughly 63% found just once.

The TCR originated in a human donor with alopecia areata. Sample: CD4+ T cells sorted from blood, taken around week 54, from a patient treated with tofacitinib. The chain is built from TRBV19 and TRBJ1-5; possible D gene TRBD1, 5 bases. DNA of the CDR3: TGTGCCAGTAGTATAGCTAAGCAGGGTCAGCCCCAGCATTTT. This codes for CASSIAKQGQPQHF. Together with reference TRBV19 and TRBJ1-5, the CDR3 gives the full variable domain: DGGITQSPKYLFRKEGQNVTLSCEQNLNHDAMYWYRQDPGQGLRLIYYSQIVNDFQKGDIAEGYSVSREKKESFPLTVTSAQKNPTAFYLCASSIAKQGQPQHFGDGTRLSIL.